The clone carrying this T cell receptor beta chain was seen only a few times. Its antigen is unknown. In germline, CDR1 is DFQATT, CDR2 SNEGSKA (reference sequence). The CDR3 is 13 residues long. V shed 5 bases, J shed 6 bases, and the junction held 6 bases outside the gene matches. This entry comes from a study of human T cells and chemical hapten exposure. For the study at large: Variation in per-sample TCR yields came mainly from small pooled library volume differences. Broader study findings: The study found expanded TCRs formed significantly more large CDR3 similarity clusters than controls.

Each CDR3 protein is one row after TCRdb ran MiXCR on the RACE reads. The repertoire holds roughly 190,000 distinct CDR3 sequences, with around 24% as singletons. The time point: patch test 1, 2 weeks after DPC sensitization. Treatment reported: therapeutic diphenylcyclopropenone sensitization with weekly scalp DPC. This sample comprised whole blood, obtained in connection with sensitization to the hapten diphenylcyclopropenone (DPC). The V gene is TRBV20-1, the J gene TRBJ1-4, with 7 bases fitting TRBD1. The clonotype was recovered from a woman aged 45-60 years with alopecia areata. Some clones in this sample may be carry-over from other donors' samples. DNA of the CDR3: TGCAGTGCTCGGACAGGTAGTGATGAAAAACTGTTTTTT. Translation: CSARTGSDEKLFF.